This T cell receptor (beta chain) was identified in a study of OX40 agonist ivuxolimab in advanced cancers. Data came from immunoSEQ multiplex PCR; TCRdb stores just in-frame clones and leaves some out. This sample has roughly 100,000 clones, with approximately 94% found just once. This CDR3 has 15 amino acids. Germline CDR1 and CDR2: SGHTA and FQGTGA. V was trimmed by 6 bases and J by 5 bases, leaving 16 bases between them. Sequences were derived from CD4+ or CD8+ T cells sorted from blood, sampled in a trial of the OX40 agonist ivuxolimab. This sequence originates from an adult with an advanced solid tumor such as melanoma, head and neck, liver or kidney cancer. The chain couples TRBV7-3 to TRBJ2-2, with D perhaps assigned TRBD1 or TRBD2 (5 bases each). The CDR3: CASSPGQGETGELFF. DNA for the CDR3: TGTGCCAGCAGTCCCGGGCAGGGAGAGACCGGGGAGCTGTTTTTT.